This T cell receptor beta chain was sequenced in a study of CD4 and CD8 cells across lung adenocarcinoma regions (dated by TCRdb to between 2017 and 2018). Study-level background: To look at intratumor heterogeneity in the T cell receptor repertoire, the study compared tumor centers against tumor margins.

Inclusive of the bounding cysteine and phenylalanine, the CDR3 is 14 residues long. Just CDR3 DNA is preserved here, 42 bases in frame from base 1. In the germline V gene, CDR1 corresponds to SGHNT and CDR2 to YENEEA. Details on this clonotype: Its antigen specificity is not known. No per-base quality is available; no much larger clone lies one base away.

Donors were patients with localized lung adenocarcinoma, a subtype of non-small cell lung cancer. These samples came from the centers of localized lung adenocarcinomas. For TCR repertoire analysis, CD8+ T cells from tumor tissue were profiled apart from CD4+ T cells. The library was prepared using PCR. For sequencing, a HiSeq X Ten was employed. TCRdb cleaned the public reads at Q25 with fastp, built clones with MiXCR and kept in-frame beta chains. Every entry covers one CDR3 protein and lists the most common genes and DNA from its rows. The sample table shows 16,000 or so distinct CDR3 sequences, and roughly half are seen once. Of the sample, 55% to 65% is held by the ten largest clones.

The clonotype was recovered from a female donor with lung adenocarcinoma. The CD4 and CD8 labels of this study may be unreliable. Source material: CD8+ T cells from the center of a lung tumor. This specimen's cell subset or site label, interpreted: tumor center region. The chain was built from TRBV11-3 and TRBJ2-1; the D call could be TRBD1 or TRBD2, with each sharing 5 bases. The better agreement between TRBJ2-7 and the DNA end casts doubt on the J call. The CDR3 protein sequence reads: CASSLDPGSYEQYF. The sequenced DNA is TGTGCCAGCAGCTTAGATCCAGGGAGCTACGAGCAGTACTTC.